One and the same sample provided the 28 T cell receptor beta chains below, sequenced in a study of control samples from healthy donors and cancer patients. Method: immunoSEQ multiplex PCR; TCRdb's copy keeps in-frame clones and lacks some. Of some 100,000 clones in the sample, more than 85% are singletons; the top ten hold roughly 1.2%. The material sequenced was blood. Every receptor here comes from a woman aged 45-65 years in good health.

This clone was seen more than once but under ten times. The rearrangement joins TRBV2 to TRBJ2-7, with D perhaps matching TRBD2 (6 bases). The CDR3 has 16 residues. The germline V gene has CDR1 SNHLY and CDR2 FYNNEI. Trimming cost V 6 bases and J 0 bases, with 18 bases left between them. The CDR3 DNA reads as TGTGCCAGCAGAGACAGTGGTGGGGGGAGCTCCTACGAGCAGTACTTC. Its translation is CASRDSGGGSSYEQYF.

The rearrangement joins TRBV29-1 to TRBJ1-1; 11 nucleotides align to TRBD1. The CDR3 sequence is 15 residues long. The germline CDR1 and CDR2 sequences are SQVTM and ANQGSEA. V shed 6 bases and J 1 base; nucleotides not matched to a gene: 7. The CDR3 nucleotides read TGCAGCGTGGTGGGGACAGGGGGGGGGAACACTGAAGCTTTCTTT. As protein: CSVVGTGGGNTEAFF.

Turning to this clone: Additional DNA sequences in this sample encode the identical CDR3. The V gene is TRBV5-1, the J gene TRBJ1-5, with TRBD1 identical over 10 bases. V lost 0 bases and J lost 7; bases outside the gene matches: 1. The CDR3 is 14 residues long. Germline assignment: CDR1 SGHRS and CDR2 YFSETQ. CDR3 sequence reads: CASSLGTGGQPQHF. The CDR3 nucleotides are TGCGCCAGCAGCTTGGGGACAGGGGGACAGCCCCAGCATTTT.

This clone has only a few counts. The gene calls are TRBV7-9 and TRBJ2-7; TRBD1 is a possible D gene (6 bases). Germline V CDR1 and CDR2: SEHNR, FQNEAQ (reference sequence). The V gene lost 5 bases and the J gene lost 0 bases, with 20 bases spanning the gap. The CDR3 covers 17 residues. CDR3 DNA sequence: TGTGCCAGCAGCCCATCGGCAGGGGCCGCGAGCTCCTACGAGCAGTACTTC. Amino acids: CASSPSAGAASSYEQYF.

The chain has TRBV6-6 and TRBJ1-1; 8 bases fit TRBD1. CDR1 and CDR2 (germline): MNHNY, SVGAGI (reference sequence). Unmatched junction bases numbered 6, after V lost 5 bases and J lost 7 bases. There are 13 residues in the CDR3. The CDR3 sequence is CASSLGQGREAFF. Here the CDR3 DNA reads TGTGCCAGCAGTCTCGGACAGGGCCGTGAAGCTTTCTTT.

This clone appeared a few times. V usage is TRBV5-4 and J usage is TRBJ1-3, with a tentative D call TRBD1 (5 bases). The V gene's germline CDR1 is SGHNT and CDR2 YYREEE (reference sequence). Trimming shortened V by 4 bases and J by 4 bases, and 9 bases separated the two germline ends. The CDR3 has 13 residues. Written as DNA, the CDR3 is TGTGCCAGCAGCCTTGACAGAGGAAACACCATATATTTT. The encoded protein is CASSLDRGNTIYF. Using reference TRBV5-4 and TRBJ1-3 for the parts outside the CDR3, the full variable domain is ETGVTQSPTHLIKTRGQQVTLRCSSQSGHNTVSWYQQALGQGPQFIFQYYREEENGRGNFPPRFSGLQFPNYSSELNVNALELDDSALYLCASSLDRGNTIYFGEGSWLTVV.

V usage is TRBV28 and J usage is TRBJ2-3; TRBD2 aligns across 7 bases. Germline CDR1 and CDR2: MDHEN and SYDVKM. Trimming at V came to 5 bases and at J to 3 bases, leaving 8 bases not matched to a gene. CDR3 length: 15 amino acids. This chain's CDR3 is CASSPSGKVTDTQYF. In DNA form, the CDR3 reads TGTGCCAGCAGTCCCAGCGGGAAGGTGACAGATACGCAGTATTTT.

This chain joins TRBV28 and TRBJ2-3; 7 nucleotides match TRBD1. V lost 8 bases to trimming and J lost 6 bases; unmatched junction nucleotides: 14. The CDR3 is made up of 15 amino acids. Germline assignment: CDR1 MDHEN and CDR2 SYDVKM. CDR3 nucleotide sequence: TGTGCCAGCTCGACGGGACAGTCCTTCCGGGATACGCAGTATTTT. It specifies CASSTGQSFRDTQYF.

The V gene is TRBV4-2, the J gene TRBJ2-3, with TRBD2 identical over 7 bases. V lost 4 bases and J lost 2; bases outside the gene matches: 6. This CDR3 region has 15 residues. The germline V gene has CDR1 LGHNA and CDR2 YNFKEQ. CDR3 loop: CASSPPGGFTDTQYF. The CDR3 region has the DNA TGTGCCAGCAGCCCCCCCGGGGGGTTCACAGATACGCAGTATTTT.

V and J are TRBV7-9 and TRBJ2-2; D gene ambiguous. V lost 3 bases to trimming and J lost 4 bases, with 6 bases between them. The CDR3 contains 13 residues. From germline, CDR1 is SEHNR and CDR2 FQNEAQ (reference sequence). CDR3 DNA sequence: TGTGCCAGCAGCTTTACAGTCACCGGGGAGCTGTTTTTT. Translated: CASSFTVTGELFF.

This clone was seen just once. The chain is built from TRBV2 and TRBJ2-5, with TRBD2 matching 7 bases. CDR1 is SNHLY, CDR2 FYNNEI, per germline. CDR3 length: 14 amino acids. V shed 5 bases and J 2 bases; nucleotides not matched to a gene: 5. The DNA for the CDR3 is TGTGCCAGCAGTCCCGGGACTATACAAGAGACCCAGTACTTC. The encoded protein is CASSPGTIQETQYF.

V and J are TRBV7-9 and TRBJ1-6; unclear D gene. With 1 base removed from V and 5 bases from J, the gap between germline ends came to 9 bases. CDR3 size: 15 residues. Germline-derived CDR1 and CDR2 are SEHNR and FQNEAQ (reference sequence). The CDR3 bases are TGTGCCAGCAGCTTAGGGGGAACGAATAATTCACCCCTCCACTTT. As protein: CASSLGGTNNSPLHF. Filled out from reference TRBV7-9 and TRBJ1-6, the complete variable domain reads DTGVSQNPRHKITKRGQNVTFRCDPISEHNRLYWYRQTLGQGPEFLTYFQNEAQLEKSRLLSDRFSAERPKGSFSTLEIQRTEQGDSAMYLCASSLGGTNNSPLHFGNGTRLTVT.

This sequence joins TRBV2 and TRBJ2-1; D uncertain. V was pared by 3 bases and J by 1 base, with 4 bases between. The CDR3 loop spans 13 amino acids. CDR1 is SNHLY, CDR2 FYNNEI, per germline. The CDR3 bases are TGTGCCAGCAGTGAGCGGTCCTACAATGAGCAGTTCTTC. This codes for CASSERSYNEQFF.

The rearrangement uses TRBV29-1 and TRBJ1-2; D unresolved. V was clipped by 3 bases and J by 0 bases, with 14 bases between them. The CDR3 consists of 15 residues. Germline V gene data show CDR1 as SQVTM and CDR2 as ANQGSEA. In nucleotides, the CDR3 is TGCAGCGTTGACTTCGAGGCAGATTCTAACTATGGCTACACCTTC. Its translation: CSVDFEADSNYGYTF.

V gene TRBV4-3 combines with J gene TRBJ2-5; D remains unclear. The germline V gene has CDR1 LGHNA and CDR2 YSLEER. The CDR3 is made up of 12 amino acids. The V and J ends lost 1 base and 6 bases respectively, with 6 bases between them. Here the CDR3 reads CASSQGAKTQYF. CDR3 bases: TGCGCCAGCAGCCAAGGGGCTAAGACCCAGTACTTC.

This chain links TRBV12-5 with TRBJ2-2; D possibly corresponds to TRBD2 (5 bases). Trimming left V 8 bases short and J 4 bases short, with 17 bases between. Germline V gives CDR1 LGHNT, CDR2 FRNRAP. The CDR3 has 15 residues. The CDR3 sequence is CASTKAALGTGELFF. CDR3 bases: TGTGCTAGTACCAAAGCGGCTTTGGGCACCGGGGAGCTGTTTTTT.

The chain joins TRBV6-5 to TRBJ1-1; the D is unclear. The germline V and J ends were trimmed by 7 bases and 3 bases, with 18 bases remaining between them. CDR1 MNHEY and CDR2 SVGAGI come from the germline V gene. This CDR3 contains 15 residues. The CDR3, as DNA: TGTGCCAGCACGTCCGCGCCCGGGCGGGACACTGAAGCTTTCTTT. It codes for CASTSAPGRDTEAFF.

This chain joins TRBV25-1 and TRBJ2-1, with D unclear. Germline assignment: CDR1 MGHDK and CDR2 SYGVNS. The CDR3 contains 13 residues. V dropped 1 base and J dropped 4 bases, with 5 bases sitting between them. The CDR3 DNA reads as TGTGCCAGCAGTGAATTGAAATACAATGAGCAGTTCTTC. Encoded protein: CASSELKYNEQFF. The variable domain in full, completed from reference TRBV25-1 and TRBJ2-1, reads EADIYQTPRYLVIGTGKKITLECSQTMGHDKMYWYQQDPGMELHLIHYSYGVNSTEKGDLSSESTVSRIRTEHFPLTLESARPSHTSQYLCASSELKYNEQFFGPGTRLTVL.

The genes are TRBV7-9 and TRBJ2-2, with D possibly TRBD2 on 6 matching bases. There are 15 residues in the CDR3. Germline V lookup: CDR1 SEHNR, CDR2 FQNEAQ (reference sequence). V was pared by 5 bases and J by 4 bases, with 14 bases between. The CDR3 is CASSHGREATGELFF. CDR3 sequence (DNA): TGTGCCAGCAGCCACGGTAGGGAGGCCACCGGGGAGCTGTTTTTT.

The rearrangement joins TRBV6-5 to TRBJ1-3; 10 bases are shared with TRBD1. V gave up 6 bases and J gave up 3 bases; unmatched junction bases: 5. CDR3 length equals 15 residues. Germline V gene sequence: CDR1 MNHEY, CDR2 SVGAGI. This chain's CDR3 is CASRTTGGRGNTIYF. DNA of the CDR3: TGTGCCAGCAGAACGACAGGGGGCCGTGGAAACACCATATATTTT.

CDR3 DNA sequence: TGTGCCAGCAGTTTCGACGGCGGGGGACGGAACACCGGGGAGCTGTTTTTT. Its translation: CASSFDGGGRNTGELFF. V usage is TRBV6-2 or TRBV6-3 and J usage is TRBJ2-2, with 7 nucleotides matching TRBD2. Trimming cost V 4 bases and J 1 base; bases outside gene matches: 9. The CDR3 contains 17 residues. Per the germline V gene, CDR1 is MNHEY and CDR2 is SVGEGT.

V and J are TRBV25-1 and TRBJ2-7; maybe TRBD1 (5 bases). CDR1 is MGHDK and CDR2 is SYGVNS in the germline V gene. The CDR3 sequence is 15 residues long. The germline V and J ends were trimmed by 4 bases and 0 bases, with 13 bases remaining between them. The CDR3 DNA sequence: TGTGCCAGCAGTGTTAGGGGCCCTGGCTCCTACGAGCAGTACTTC. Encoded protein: CASSVRGPGSYEQYF.

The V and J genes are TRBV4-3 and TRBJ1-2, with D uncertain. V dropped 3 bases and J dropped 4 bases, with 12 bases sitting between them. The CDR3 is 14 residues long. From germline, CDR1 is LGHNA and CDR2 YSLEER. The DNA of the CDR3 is TGCGCCAGCAGCCACCCGTTAGATAGCTATGGCTACACCTTC. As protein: CASSHPLDSYGYTF.

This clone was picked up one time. The CDR3 DNA is TGTGCCAGCAGTTTACTCAGGCAAGAGACCCAGTACTTC. Translation gives CASSLLRQETQYF. The V and J genes are TRBV27 and TRBJ2-5; unclear D gene. Per germline, CDR1 MNHEY and CDR2 SMNVEV (reference sequence). The CDR3 has 13 amino acids. V was cut by 2 bases and J by 2 bases, with 6 bases left in between.

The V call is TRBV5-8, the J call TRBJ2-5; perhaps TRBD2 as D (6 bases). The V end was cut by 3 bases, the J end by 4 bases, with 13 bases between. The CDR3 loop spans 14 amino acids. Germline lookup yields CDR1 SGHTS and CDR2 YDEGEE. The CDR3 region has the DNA TGTGCCAGCAGCTCCCTAGTGGAGGGAGAGACCCAGTACTTC. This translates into CASSSLVEGETQYF.

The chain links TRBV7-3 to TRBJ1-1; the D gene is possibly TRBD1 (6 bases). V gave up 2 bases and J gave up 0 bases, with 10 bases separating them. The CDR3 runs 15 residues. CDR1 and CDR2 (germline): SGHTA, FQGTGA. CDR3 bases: TGTGCCAGCAGCTTAGGAGGACAGATGAACACTGAAGCTTTCTTT. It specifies CASSLGGQMNTEAFF.

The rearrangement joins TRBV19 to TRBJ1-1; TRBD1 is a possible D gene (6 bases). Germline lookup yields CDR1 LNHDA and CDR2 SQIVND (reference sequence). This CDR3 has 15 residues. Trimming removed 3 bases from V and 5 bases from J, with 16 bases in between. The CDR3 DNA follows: TGTGCCAGTAGTATTCAGGGGATAAGCGAGACTGAAGCTTTCTTT. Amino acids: CASSIQGISETEAFF.

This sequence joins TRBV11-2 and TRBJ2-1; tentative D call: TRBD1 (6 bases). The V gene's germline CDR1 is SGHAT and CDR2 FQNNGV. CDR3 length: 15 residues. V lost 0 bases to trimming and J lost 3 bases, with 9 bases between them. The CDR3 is CASSLDIGGYNEQFF. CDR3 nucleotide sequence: TGTGCCAGCAGCTTAGATATAGGGGGCTACAATGAGCAGTTCTTC.